This TCR beta chain was recovered during a study of shared T cell receptors in the human thymus. The germline V gene has CDR1 SEHNR and CDR2 FQNEAQ (reference sequence). CDR3 length: 14 residues. With 2 bases removed from V and 7 bases from J, the gap between germline ends came to 11 bases. Generated by immunoSEQ multiplex PCR, the TCRdb table keeps only in-frame clones and is missing some. The sample yields some 720,000 clones, over 75% seen once. These data were likewise used in another study, on human thymus T cells. Per that paper: The donor group consisted of healthy Finnish infants who were having corrective surgery for congenital heart defects. Resections removed during corrective heart surgery provided the thymus tissue used. Thymic and blood repertoires appeared to show biased V and J gene usage. What related research reported was that thymic repertoires overlapped highly among unrelated individuals.

This clonotype originated in a boy under three years old with a congenital heart defect. The chain employs TRBV7-9 and TRBJ2-2; D perhaps matches TRBD2 (5 bases). The specimen was thymocytes. CDR3 nucleotide sequence: TGTGCCAGCAGCTTATTCCCCGGGAACGGGGAGCTGTTTTTT. As protein: CASSLFPGNGELFF. Full variable domain (rest looked up from reference TRBV7-9 and TRBJ2-2): DTGVSQNPRHKITKRGQNVTFRCDPISEHNRLYWYRQTLGQGPEFLTYFQNEAQLEKSRLLSDRFSAERPKGSFSTLEIQRTEQGDSAMYLCASSLFPGNGELFFGEGSRLTVL.